The rows below give T cell receptor beta chains drawn from one sample of a study of blood T cell repertoires in COVID-19. Clones were read by immunoSEQ multiplex PCR, and TCRdb kept only the in-frame ones, dropping some. Of 130,000 to 150,000 clones listed, approximately 91% are singletons. The sample comprised peripheral blood. The source of these receptors is a man between 45 and 60 years old with active or convalescent COVID-19. Both conserved end residues are part of each CDR3. The D gene is left open where the match is weak. Not all rows give a size; the values are once, few, many and, for expanded clones, a class.

j_gene	abundance	d_gene	v_gene	CDR3nt	CDR3aa
TRBJ2-7	.	.	TRBV4-1	TGCGCCAGCAGCCGGGAGAGCTCCTACGAGCAGTACTTC	CASSRESSYEQYF
TRBJ2-4	.	TRBD2	TRBV28	TGTGCCAGCAGTTTCGGCGGGGGGTCAGACAAAAACATTCAGTACTTC	CASSFGGGSDKNIQYF
TRBJ2-1	.	TRBD2	TRBV14	TGTGCCAGCAGCCACCCCGGCGGGACTAGCGGGAGTAGGAATGAGCAGTTCTTC	CASSHPGGTSGSRNEQFF
TRBJ1-2	.	.	TRBV6-4	TGTGCCAGCAGTTCCCACAGGGATGGTGGCTACACCTTC	CASSSHRDGGYTF
TRBJ2-3	.	.	TRBV9	TGTGCCAGCAGCCCGCCGGGGGTCACAGATACGCAGTATTTT	CASSPPGVTDTQYF
TRBJ1-1	.	.	TRBV27	TGTGCCAGCAGCACAGGGCTGGGTGAAGCTTTCTTT	CASSTGLGEAFF
TRBJ1-5	.	.	TRBV12-3/TRBV12-4	TGTGCCAGCAGTTTCGGGCAGCCCCAGCATTTT	CASSFGQPQHF
TRBJ2-3	.	.	TRBV7-9	TGTGCCAGCAGCTCCAAGGGGCACACAGATACGCAGTATTTT	CASSSKGHTDTQYF
TRBJ2-6	few	.	TRBV5-1	TGCGCCAGCAGCTTGAACCAGGCCGTCTCTGGGGCCAACGTCCTGACTTTC	CASSLNQAVSGANVLTF
TRBJ2-2	.	.	TRBV5-1	TGCGCCAGCAGCTTGGATACAGGGAGCACCGGGGAGCTGTTTTTT	CASSLDTGSTGELFF
TRBJ1-5	.	.	TRBV27	TGTGCCAGCAGTCTCAGGGGCAATCAGCCCCAGCATTTT	CASSLRGNQPQHF
TRBJ2-3	.	.	TRBV5-1	TGCGCCAGCAGCTTGGGAGGTAACACAGATACGCAGTATTTT	CASSLGGNTDTQYF
TRBJ2-3	.	.	TRBV24-1	TGTGCCACCAGTGAGAAAGGACTAATTAGCACAGATACGCAGTATTTT	CATSEKGLISTDTQYF
TRBJ2-7	.	TRBD2	TRBV28	TGTGCCAGCAGTTTCGCTGAGTCTAGCGGACGCTCCTACGAGCAGTACTTC	CASSFAESSGRSYEQYF
TRBJ1-5	.	TRBD1	TRBV9	TGTGCCAGCAGCGCGGGACAGGGCGATAGCAATCAGCCCCAGCATTTT	CASSAGQGDSNQPQHF
TRBJ1-2	once	.	TRBV19	TGTGCCAGTAGTCAAACAGCTAACTATGGCTACACCTTC	CASSQTANYGYTF
TRBJ1-3	.	.	TRBV30	TGTGCCTGGAACCCTGGGCATTCTGGAAACACCATATATTTT	CAWNPGHSGNTIYF
TRBJ2-1	.	.	TRBV11-3	TGTGCCAGCAGCCCTAGGGGATCCTACAATGAGCAGTTCTTC	CASSPRGSYNEQFF
TRBJ1-1	.	.	TRBV29-1	TGCAGCGTGCGTAGGAACACTGAAGCTTTCTTT	CSVRRNTEAFF
TRBJ1-1	.	TRBD1	TRBV12-3/TRBV12-4	TGTGCCAGCAACCCTAACAGGGGGGCTGAAGCTTTCTTT	CASNPNRGAEAFF
TRBJ1-3	.	.	TRBV19	TGTGCCAGTAGTGCCTTTCCCCGAGGGGGCTCTGGAAACACCATATATTTT	CASSAFPRGGSGNTIYF
TRBJ1-2	.	.	TRBV5-8	TGTGCCAGCAGCCCTGGAACGGCCGCGGGTGGCTACACCTTC	CASSPGTAAGGYTF
TRBJ2-4	.	.	TRBV20-1	TGCAGTGCTAGTCATCGACTAGTATCAGCCAAAAACATTCAGTACTTC	CSASHRLVSAKNIQYF
TRBJ2-7	.	TRBD2	TRBV5-1	TGCGCCAGCAGCTCGCTAGCGGGAGGCCCCTACGAGCAGTACTTC	CASSSLAGGPYEQYF
TRBJ2-1	.	.	TRBV10-3	TGTGCCATCAGTGAGAGGGCCGCGGGCCTACGCGAGCAGTTCTTC	CAISERAAGLREQFF
TRBJ1-1	.	TRBD1	TRBV7-2	TGTGCCAGCAGCCGGACAGGGGCCACTGAAGCTTTCTTT	CASSRTGATEAFF
TRBJ2-5	.	TRBD1	TRBV2	TGTGCCAGCAGTGATGGGGAGAAAAACCGGGACAGGGGGTCGCGAGAGACCCAGTACTTC	CASSDGEKNRDRGSRETQYF
TRBJ2-7	.	.	TRBV18	TGTGCCAGCTCACCACCAGGGGAAGGCGAGCAGTACTTC	CASSPPGEGEQYF
TRBJ2-1	.	.	TRBV19	TGTGCCACCGGTCCTACCGACTCACCGAAGTTCTTC	CATGPTDSPKFF
TRBJ2-3	.	TRBD2	TRBV4-1	TGCGCCAGCAGCCAACGACTAGCTGGCACCGATACGCAGTATTTT	CASSQRLAGTDTQYF
TRBJ1-1	.	.	TRBV6-2/TRBV6-3	TGTGCCAGCAGTTATAGACATCTCCAGAGTACTGAAGCTTTCTTT	CASSYRHLQSTEAFF
TRBJ1-5	.	.	TRBV20-1	TGCAGTGCTAGTTTGGGGCAAGTAAGCAATCAGCCCCAGCATTTT	CSASLGQVSNQPQHF
TRBJ2-7	.	TRBD1	TRBV2	TGTGCCAGCAGTGTGTGGACAGGGGAGTACGAGCAGTACTTC	CASSVWTGEYEQYF
TRBJ2-1	once	TRBD2	TRBV15	TGTGCCACGGCCCAGGGACTAGCGGGATTTAATGAGCAGTTCTTC	CATAQGLAGFNEQFF
TRBJ2-1	.	TRBD1	TRBV5-1	TGCGCCAGCAGCTTACAGGGGATGAACAATGAGCAGTTCTTC	CASSLQGMNNEQFF
TRBJ1-4	.	.	TRBV19	TGTGCCACTTCCTCACGGGGGGCGTTCGGAGCAACTAATGAAAAACTGTTTTTT	CATSSRGAFGATNEKLFF
TRBJ1-1	.	TRBD1	TRBV27	TGTGCCAGCAGACATACAGGGGGGCGCGAGAACACTGAAGCTTTCTTT	CASRHTGGRENTEAFF
TRBJ2-7	.	.	TRBV27	TGTGCCAGCGGACTCTACGAGCAGTACTTC	CASGLYEQYF
TRBJ2-7	.	TRBD2	TRBV5-1	TGCGCCAGCAGCTTGCAGGGACTAGCGGCGGTCTCCTACGAGCAGTACTTC	CASSLQGLAAVSYEQYF
TRBJ2-1	.	.	TRBV3-1/TRBV3-2	TGTGCCAGCAGCCAGGGCACCTACAATGAGCAGTTCTTC	CASSQGTYNEQFF
TRBJ1-4	few	.	TRBV5-4	TGTGCCAGCAGCGTCGGAACAGGAGAAAAACTGTTTTTT	CASSVGTGEKLFF
TRBJ2-1	.	TRBD2	TRBV6-2/TRBV6-3	TGTGCCAGCAGTTATAGGACTAGCGGGGACCGAAACTCCTACAATGAGCAGTTCTTC	CASSYRTSGDRNSYNEQFF
TRBJ2-3	.	.	TRBV27	TGTGCCAGTTCATTAGCCAAGAGGACAGATACGCAGTATTTT	CASSLAKRTDTQYF
TRBJ1-4	.	TRBD1	TRBV28	TGTGCCAGCAGAGCAACCGGGACAGGGGACGAAAAACTGTTTTTT	CASRATGTGDEKLFF
TRBJ2-3	.	TRBD1	TRBV9	TGTGCCAGCAGCGGGACAGGGGGGACAGATACGCAGTATTTT	CASSGTGGTDTQYF
TRBJ1-2	.	.	TRBV5-4	TGTGCCAGCAGCTGGGGGGCGGGGGCTAATGGCTACACCTTC	CASSWGAGANGYTF
TRBJ2-6	.	.	TRBV6-6	TGTGCCAGCAGTCTGCTTAACTTTGGGGCCAACGTCCTGACTTTC	CASSLLNFGANVLTF
TRBJ2-7	.	.	TRBV2	TGTGCCACTATGGACTCATACGAGCAGTACTTC	CATMDSYEQYF
TRBJ2-1	few	.	TRBV2	TGTGCCATAGAATTGGGGGGAGGGACATACAATGAGCAGTTCTTC	CAIELGGGTYNEQFF
TRBJ2-2	once	TRBD2	TRBV5-6	TGTGCCAGCAGCAACGGACTAGCGGACAACACCGGGGAGCTGTTTTTT	CASSNGLADNTGELFF
TRBJ1-3	.	.	TRBV11-2	TGTGCCAGCAGGCGGGATCCCTTCTCTGGAAACACCATATATTTT	CASRRDPFSGNTIYF
TRBJ1-4	.	.	TRBV6-5	TGTGCCAGCAGCAACCCCGGGGTTGGGGAAAAACTGTTTTTT	CASSNPGVGEKLFF
TRBJ2-3	.	TRBD2	TRBV7-2	TGTGCCAGAGGACTAGCGGGAGTCGATACGCAGTATTTT	CARGLAGVDTQYF
TRBJ1-3	.	.	TRBV18	TGTGCCAGCTCCGGAGGGGGAAACACCATATATTTT	CASSGGGNTIYF
TRBJ2-6	.	.	TRBV30	TGTGCCTGGAGTGTCGGGGTCTCTGGGGCCAACGTCCTGACTTTC	CAWSVGVSGANVLTF